The rows below give T cell receptor beta chains drawn from one sample of a study of blood T cell repertoires in COVID-19. Repertoires were generated with immunoSEQ multiplex PCR, while TCRdb's copy carries only in-frame clones and drops some. The sample carries under 200,000 clones, roughly 90% recorded once. Sequenced: peripheral blood. Every receptor here comes from a young man with active or convalescent COVID-19. Both conserved end residues are part of each CDR3. The D gene is left open where the match is weak. Size values are once, few and many counts, or a class for expanded clones, and some rows have none.

j_gene	abundance	v_gene	d_gene	CDR3nt	CDR3aa
TRBJ1-3	once	TRBV5-1	-	TGCGCCAGCAGCTCCTCCCAGGGAGGTGGAACGACCATATATTTT	CASSSSQGGGTTIYF
TRBJ1-3	-	TRBV28	-	TGTGCCAGCAGTGGTCCAGGCTGGTCTGGAAACACCATATATTTT	CASSGPGWSGNTIYF
TRBJ2-7	-	TRBV7-9	-	TGTGCCAGCAGCTTAGCAAAGAGAGACTACGAGCAGTACTTC	CASSLAKRDYEQYF
TRBJ1-2	-	TRBV14	TRBD1	TGTGCCAGCAGCTACCGGGACAGGGATCCTCGAGCGGCGAACTATGGCTACACCTTC	CASSYRDRDPRAANYGYTF
TRBJ2-2	-	TRBV10-2	-	TGCGCCAGCAGTGAGTCGTCCTTTTTAGCCGGGGAGCTGTTTTTT	CASSESSFLAGELFF
TRBJ2-4	-	TRBV6-2/TRBV6-3	TRBD2	TGTGCCAGCAGTTACTCTCTTGGCCGGGGGGGCCGCGACAAAAACATTCAGTACTTC	CASSYSLGRGGRDKNIQYF
TRBJ1-5	-	TRBV4-1	-	TGCGCCAGCAGCCAAGATGGGTACAGGGAACAGCCCCAGCATTTT	CASSQDGYREQPQHF
TRBJ1-1	-	TRBV11-2	-	TGTGCCAGCAGGGGGGCCTGGATTGAAGCTTTCTTT	CASRGAWIEAFF
TRBJ2-2	-	TRBV4-1	-	TGCGCCAGCAGCCAAGGACTCAGCGCGAACACCGGGGAGCTGTTTTTT	CASSQGLSANTGELFF
TRBJ1-3	-	TRBV9	TRBD1	TGTGCCAGCAGCCTAGGGACAGGGTCCGGAAACACCATATATTTT	CASSLGTGSGNTIYF